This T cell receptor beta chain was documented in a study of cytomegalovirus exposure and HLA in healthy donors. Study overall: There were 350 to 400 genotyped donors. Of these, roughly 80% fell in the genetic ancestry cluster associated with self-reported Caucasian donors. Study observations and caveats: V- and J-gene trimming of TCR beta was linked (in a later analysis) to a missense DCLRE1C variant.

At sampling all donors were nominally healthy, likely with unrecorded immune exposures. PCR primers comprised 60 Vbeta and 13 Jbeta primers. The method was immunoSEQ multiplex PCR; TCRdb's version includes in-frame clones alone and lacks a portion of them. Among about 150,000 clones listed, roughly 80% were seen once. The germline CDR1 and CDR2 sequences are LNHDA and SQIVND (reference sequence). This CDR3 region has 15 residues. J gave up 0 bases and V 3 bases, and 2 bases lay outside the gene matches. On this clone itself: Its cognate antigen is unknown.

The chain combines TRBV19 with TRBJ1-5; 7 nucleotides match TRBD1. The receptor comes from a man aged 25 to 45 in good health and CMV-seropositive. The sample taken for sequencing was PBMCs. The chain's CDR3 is CASSMTGYSNQPQHF. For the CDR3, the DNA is TGTGCCAGTAGTATGACAGGGTATAGCAATCAGCCCCAGCATTTT. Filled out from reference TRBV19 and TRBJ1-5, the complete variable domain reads DGGITQSPKYLFRKEGQNVTLSCEQNLNHDAMYWYRQDPGQGLRLIYYSQIVNDFQKGDIAEGYSVSREKKESFPLTVTSAQKNPTAFYLCASSMTGYSNQPQHFGDGTRLSIL.